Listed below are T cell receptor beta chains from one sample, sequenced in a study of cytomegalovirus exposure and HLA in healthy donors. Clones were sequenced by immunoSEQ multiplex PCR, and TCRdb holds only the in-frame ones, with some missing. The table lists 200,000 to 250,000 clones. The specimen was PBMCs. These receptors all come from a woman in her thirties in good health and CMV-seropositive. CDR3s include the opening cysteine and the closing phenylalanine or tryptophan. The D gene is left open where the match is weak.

CAIQGTNQPQHF,TGTGCCATCCAGGGTACCAATCAGCCCCAGCATTTT,TRBJ1-5,TRBV10-3,.
CASSLIGQEENTEAFF,TGTGCCAGCAGCTTGATAGGACAGGAGGAAAACACTGAAGCTTTCTTT,TRBJ1-1,TRBV5-4,TRBD1
CAWSVPWAGGPSNQPQHF,TGTGCCTGGAGTGTACCATGGGCAGGGGGCCCGAGCAATCAGCCCCAGCATTTT,TRBJ1-5,TRBV30,TRBD1
CASTYSGREGETQYF,TGCGCCAGCACCTATAGCGGGAGGGAAGGAGAGACCCAGTACTTC,TRBJ2-5,TRBV5-1,TRBD2
CASSWEGVDTQYF,TGTGCCAGCAGTTGGGAGGGGGTAGATACGCAGTATTTT,TRBJ2-3,TRBV25-1,.
CASSLFSGSTYEQYF,TGTGCCAGCAGTTTATTTAGCGGGAGTACGTACGAGCAGTACTTC,TRBJ2-7,TRBV27,TRBD2
CASSFLTLTGRTEAFF,TGTGCCAGCAGCTTCCTAACACTGACAGGGAGGACTGAAGCTTTCTTT,TRBJ1-1,TRBV13,TRBD1
CAWSAGTYGTSGYNEQFF,TGTGCCTGGAGTGCAGGAACTTACGGGACTAGCGGTTACAATGAGCAGTTCTTC,TRBJ2-1,TRBV30,TRBD2
CASSATGYEQYF,TGTGCCAGCAGCGCCACCGGGTACGAGCAGTACTTC,TRBJ2-7,TRBV9,.
CSVEGQAAYEQYF,TGCAGCGTTGAGGGACAAGCAGCTTACGAGCAGTACTTC,TRBJ2-7,TRBV29-1,.
CASSLSWGREKLFF,TGTGCCAGCAGCCTATCATGGGGCAGGGAAAAACTGTTTTTT,TRBJ1-4,TRBV5-6,.
CASSLVLAGGGADTQYF,TGTGCCAGCAGCTTGGTGCTAGCGGGGGGTGGCGCAGATACGCAGTATTTT,TRBJ2-3,TRBV5-4,TRBD2
CSVDRGTSYNEQFF,TGCAGCGTTGATCGAGGTACCTCCTACAATGAGCAGTTCTTC,TRBJ2-1,TRBV29-1,.
CASSLGPRGGNYGYTF,TGTGCCAGCAGTTTAGGCCCCCGGGGGGGTAACTATGGCTACACCTTC,TRBJ1-2,TRBV27,.
CASSVGNSGRGGDQETQYF,TGTGCCAGCAGCGTAGGGAATAGCGGGAGGGGGGGGGACCAAGAGACCCAGTACTTC,TRBJ2-5,TRBV9,TRBD2
CASSEWEGQGTDTQYF,TGTGCCAGCAGTGAATGGGAGGGACAGGGTACAGATACGCAGTATTTT,TRBJ2-3,TRBV25-1,TRBD1
CASSLSMSSSGNTGELFF,TGTGCCAGCAGTTTATCGATGTCGTCGAGCGGCAACACCGGGGAGCTGTTTTTT,TRBJ2-2,TRBV27,.
CASSPMGYTEAFF,TGTGCCAGCAGCCCGATGGGCTACACTGAAGCTTTCTTT,TRBJ1-1,TRBV2,.
CASSRTGDLVDDSPLHF,TGCGCCAGCAGTAGGACAGGTGATTTGGTGGACGATTCACCCCTCCACTTT,TRBJ1-6,TRBV5-1,TRBD1
CASSLEGQGGGELFF,TGTGCCAGCAGCCTAGAGGGACAGGGCGGCGGGGAGCTGTTTTTT,TRBJ2-2,TRBV11-3,TRBD1
CASSPPGVGGGDTQYF,TGTGCCAGCAGCCCCCCGGGGGTGGGTGGAGGAGATACGCAGTATTTT,TRBJ2-3,TRBV2,.
CASSPGLAGAHEQYF,TGCGCCAGCAGCCCCGGACTAGCGGGAGCCCACGAGCAGTACTTC,TRBJ2-7,TRBV4-3,TRBD2
CASSFGFWDQPQHF,TGTGCCAGCAGTTTCGGGTTCTGGGATCAGCCCCAGCATTTT,TRBJ1-5,TRBV28,.
CASSSPLRAGNTIYF,TGTGCCAGCAGCTCCCCGTTGAGGGCTGGAAACACCATATATTTT,TRBJ1-3,TRBV5-5,.
CASSQEWGEYEQYF,TGTGCCAGCAGCCAAGAATGGGGGGAGTACGAGCAGTACTTC,TRBJ2-7,TRBV4-2,.
CASSLLGTGMNTEAFF,TGTGCCAGCAGCTTATTGGGAACAGGGATGAACACTGAAGCTTTCTTT,TRBJ1-1,TRBV7-6,.
CASRRTDEKLFF,TGTGCCAGCAGACGGACAGATGAAAAACTGTTTTTT,TRBJ1-4,TRBV6-6,.
CAWRKGGSSHEQYF,TGTGCCTGGAGAAAAGGCGGGAGTAGCCACGAGCAGTACTTC,TRBJ2-7,TRBV30,TRBD2
CASSFFQGYEQYF,TGTGCCAGCAGTTTTTTCCAGGGCTACGAGCAGTACTTC,TRBJ2-7,TRBV6-1,.
CASSFLAGVADEQYF,TGTGCCAGCAGCTTTTTAGCGGGAGTGGCCGACGAGCAGTACTTC,TRBJ2-7,TRBV5-5,TRBD2
CASSLGSLGPEAFF,TGTGCCAGCAGTTTAGGGAGTTTAGGACCTGAAGCTTTCTTT,TRBJ1-1,TRBV27,.
CASRPRDNYEQYF,TGTGCCAGTAGGCCCCGGGACAACTACGAGCAGTACTTC,TRBJ2-7,TRBV19,.
CASSLVLRLGDEQYF,TGCGCCAGCAGCTTGGTACTGAGGCTGGGTGACGAGCAGTACTTC,TRBJ2-7,TRBV5-1,.